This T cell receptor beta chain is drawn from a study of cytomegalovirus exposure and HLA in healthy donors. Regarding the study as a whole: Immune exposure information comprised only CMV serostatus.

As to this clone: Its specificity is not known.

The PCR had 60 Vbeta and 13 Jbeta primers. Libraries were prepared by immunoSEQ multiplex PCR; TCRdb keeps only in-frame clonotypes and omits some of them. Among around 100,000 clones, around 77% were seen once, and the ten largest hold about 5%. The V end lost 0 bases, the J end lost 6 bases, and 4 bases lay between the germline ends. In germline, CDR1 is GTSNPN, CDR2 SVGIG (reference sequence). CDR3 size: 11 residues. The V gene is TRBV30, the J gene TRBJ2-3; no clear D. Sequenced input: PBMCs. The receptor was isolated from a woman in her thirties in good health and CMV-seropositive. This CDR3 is CAWSVLDTQYF. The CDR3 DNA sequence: TGTGCCTGGAGTGTCCTGGATACGCAGTATTTT. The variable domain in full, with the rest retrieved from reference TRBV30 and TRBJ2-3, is SQTIHQWPATLVQPVGSPLSLECTVEGTSNPNLYWYRQAAGRGLQLLFYSVGIGQISSEVPQNLSASRPQDRQFILSSKKLLLSDSGFYLCAWSVLDTQYFGPGTRLTVL.